The rows below give T cell receptor beta chains drawn from one sample of a study of blood T cell repertoires in COVID-19. Measured with immunoSEQ multiplex PCR; TCRdb has only the in-frame clones, and not every one. The profile shows tens of thousands of clones, around 90% of them singletons. Sequencing used peripheral blood. The receptors derive from a man aged 50-59 years with active COVID-19. Each CDR3 is given with its conserved first and last residue. A D gene is named only where the DNA matches it firmly. Clone sizes are given selectively: once, few, many, or a class where the clone is expanded.

TGCAGCACTCAGGGAGCGGAGGGGAATGGCTACACCTTC,CSTQGAEGNGYTF,-,-,TRBV29-1,TRBJ1-2
TGTGCCAGCAGCCAAGGTGGGGCATACAATGAGCAGTTCTTC,CASSQGGAYNEQFF,-,-,TRBV3-1/TRBV3-2,TRBJ2-1
TGTGCCAGTAGTAGCGGGAGGGCAGACACCGGGGAGCTGTTTTTT,CASSSGRADTGELFF,-,TRBD2,TRBV19,TRBJ2-2
TGTGCCAGCAGCCAAGAAGGGACAGGGAGCTACGAGCAGTACTTC,CASSQEGTGSYEQYF,-,TRBD1,TRBV4-2,TRBJ2-7
TGTGCCAGCAGAGAACAGGGGGCGCGTCAAAACATTCAGTACTTC,CASREQGARQNIQYF,-,TRBD1,TRBV28,TRBJ2-4
TGTGCCAGCAGTTGGGCGCCGCTTTCCGAGCAGTACTTC,CASSWAPLSEQYF,-,-,TRBV12-3/TRBV12-4,TRBJ2-7
TGTGCCAGCAGTCCGCGGACAGGGCAGACCCAGTACTTC,CASSPRTGQTQYF,-,TRBD1,TRBV12-3/TRBV12-4,TRBJ2-5
TGTGCCAGCAGCTTTCAGGGTCAGCCCCAGCATTTT,CASSFQGQPQHF,-,-,TRBV5-5,TRBJ1-5
TGTGCCAGCAGCCATCTGCAGGGCCGAATCGGAGCTTTCTTT,CASSHLQGRIGAFF,few,-,TRBV14,TRBJ1-1
TGTGCCAGCAGCCAAGACCTAGAGAAGTCCTACGAGCAGTACTTC,CASSQDLEKSYEQYF,-,-,TRBV3-1/TRBV3-2,TRBJ2-7
TGTGCCAGCAGTTCGACTAGCGGGAGTGATACGCAGTATTTT,CASSSTSGSDTQYF,-,TRBD2,TRBV6-2/TRBV6-3,TRBJ2-3
TGTGCCAGCAGCCCAGGAGGGGACAGGGTCCACGAGCAGTACTTC,CASSPGGDRVHEQYF,-,TRBD1,TRBV27,TRBJ2-7
TGTGCCAGCAGCTTAGAATTTAGCGTTTCCTATGGCTACACCTTC,CASSLEFSVSYGYTF,-,-,TRBV7-2,TRBJ1-2
TGTGCCAGTAGTAAGGACTTCACAGATACGCAGTATTTT,CASSKDFTDTQYF,-,-,TRBV19,TRBJ2-3
TGTGCCAGCAGCTTAGATACCGGGACAGGGCTTCTGAAACTGTTTTTT,CASSLDTGTGLLKLFF,-,TRBD1,TRBV7-9,TRBJ1-4
TGTGCCAGCAGTTTAAGTAGCGGGGTTTACTACAATGAGCAGTTCTTC,CASSLSSGVYYNEQFF,-,TRBD2,TRBV27,TRBJ2-1
TGTGCCAGCAGTTACTCCAAACAGGGGAACTATGGCTACACCTTC,CASSYSKQGNYGYTF,-,TRBD1,TRBV6-5,TRBJ1-2
TGTGCCATCAGTGAGCCGGGACTAGATTTTTACGAGCAGTACTTC,CAISEPGLDFYEQYF,-,TRBD2,TRBV10-3,TRBJ2-7
TGTGCCAGCAGTTACAGGGCCGGGGAGCTGTTTTTT,CASSYRAGELFF,-,-,TRBV7-9,TRBJ2-2
TGTGCCAGCAGCCCATCGGCTTCTAGGAGGGAGCAGTACTTC,CASSPSASRREQYF,-,-,TRBV5-5,TRBJ2-7
TGTGCCACCTGCGGCGCGGGTGGAGAGACCCAGTACTTC,CATCGAGGETQYF,-,-,TRBV6-5,TRBJ2-5
TGTGCCAGCGGTTTAGCGGGAGGGCCCTCCTACGAGCAGTACTTC,CASGLAGGPSYEQYF,-,TRBD2,TRBV28,TRBJ2-7
TGTGCCAGCAGTTACTCGATGGGACTCTACACAGATACGCAGTATTTT,CASSYSMGLYTDTQYF,once,-,TRBV6-5,TRBJ2-3